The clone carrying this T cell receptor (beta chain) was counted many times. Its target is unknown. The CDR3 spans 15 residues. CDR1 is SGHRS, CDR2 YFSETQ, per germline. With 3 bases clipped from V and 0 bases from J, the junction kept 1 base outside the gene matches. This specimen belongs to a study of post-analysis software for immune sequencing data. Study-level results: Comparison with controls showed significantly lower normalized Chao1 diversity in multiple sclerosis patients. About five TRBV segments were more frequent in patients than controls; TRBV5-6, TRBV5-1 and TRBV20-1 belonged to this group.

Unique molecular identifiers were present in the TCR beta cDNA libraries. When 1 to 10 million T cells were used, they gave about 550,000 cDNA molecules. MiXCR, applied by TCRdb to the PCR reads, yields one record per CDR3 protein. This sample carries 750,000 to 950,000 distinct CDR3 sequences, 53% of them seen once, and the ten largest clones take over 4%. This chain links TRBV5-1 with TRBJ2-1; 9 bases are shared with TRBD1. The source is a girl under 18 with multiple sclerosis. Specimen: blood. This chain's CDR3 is CASSSTGGSYNEQFF. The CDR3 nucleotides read TGCGCCAGCAGCTCGACAGGGGGCTCCTACAATGAGCAGTTCTTC.